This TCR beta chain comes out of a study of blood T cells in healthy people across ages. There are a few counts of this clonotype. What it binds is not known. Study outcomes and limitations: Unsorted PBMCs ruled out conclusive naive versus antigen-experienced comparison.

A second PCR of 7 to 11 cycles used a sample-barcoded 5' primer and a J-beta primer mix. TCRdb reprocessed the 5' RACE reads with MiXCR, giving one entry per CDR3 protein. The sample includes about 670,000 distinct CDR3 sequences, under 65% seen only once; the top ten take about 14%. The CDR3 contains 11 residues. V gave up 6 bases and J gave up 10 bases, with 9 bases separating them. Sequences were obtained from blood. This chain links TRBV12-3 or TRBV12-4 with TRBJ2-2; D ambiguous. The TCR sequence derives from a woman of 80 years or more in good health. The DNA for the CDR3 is TGTGCCAGCAGCCAAGTTGAGGAGCTGTTTTTT. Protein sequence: CASSQVEELFF.